The 2 T cell receptor beta chains below come from one sample, sequenced in a study of blood T cell repertoires in COVID-19. Profiled with immunoSEQ multiplex PCR; TCRdb holds only in-frame clones, not every one. The sample consists of 100,000 to 140,000 clones, more than 70% of them appearing once. Material: peripheral blood. All receptors come from a human donor in a cohort sampled during active COVID-19.

The chain joins TRBV19 to TRBJ2-2, with D unresolved. Trimming removed 5 bases from V and 6 bases from J, with 13 bases in between. The CDR3 is 14 residues long. In germline, CDR1 is LNHDA, CDR2 SQIVND (reference sequence). The CDR3 DNA sequence: TGTGCCAGTAGTCAACGACTCCCCCCCGGGGAGCTGTTTTTT. It specifies CASSQRLPPGELFF.

This clone was detected a few times. The rearrangement uses TRBV4-3 and TRBJ2-2, with 9 bases aligning to TRBD1. The CDR3 is 15 amino acids. Per germline, CDR1 LGHNA and CDR2 YSLEER. V shed 5 bases and J 6 bases; nucleotides not matched to a gene: 7. This CDR3 reads CASSAGQGGAGELFF. The CDR3 DNA sequence: TGCGCCAGCAGCGCGGGACAGGGAGGCGCCGGGGAGCTGTTTTTT.